The rows below give T cell receptor beta chains drawn from one sample of a study of T cells in Graves' hyperthyroidism and ophthalmopathy. MiXCR was run by TCRdb on the multiplex PCR reads, yielding one entry per CDR3 protein. This table holds some 250,000 distinct CDR3 sequences, roughly 15% found once. Sample: blood. The receptors derive from a woman aged 50 to 60 with Graves' hyperthyroidism that later progressed to Graves' ophthalmopathy. CDR3s include the opening cysteine and the closing phenylalanine or tryptophan. A D gene is named only where the DNA matches it firmly. Not every row has a clone size; where given, it reads once, few, many or a size class.

d_gene	v_gene	abundance	j_gene	CDR3nt	CDR3aa
.	TRBV25-1	many	TRBJ1-1	TGTGCCAGCAGTGAATATAAACCGCAGGCAGCAGGTGACACTGAAGCTTTCTTT	CASSEYKPQAAGDTEAFF
.	TRBV28	many	TRBJ2-7	TGTGCCAGCAGCCTCTACCGCGACGAGCAGTACTTC	CASSLYRDEQYF
.	TRBV7-3	many	TRBJ2-5	TGTGCCAGCAGCCCCCGGGGGGCCGGTGAGACCCAGTACTTC	CASSPRGAGETQYF
.	TRBV28	.	TRBJ2-3	TGTGCCAGCAGTCCCGGGACATTCAGCACAGATACGCAGTATTTT	CASSPGTFSTDTQYF
.	TRBV7-7	.	TRBJ2-2	TGTGCTAGCAGCTTGGGAGGCGGGCCGATGAACACCGGGGAGCTGTTTTTT	CASSLGGGPMNTGELFF
.	TRBV7-8	few	TRBJ2-2	TGTGCCACCGAGGGGGACTTCTACACCGGGGAGCTGTTTTTT	CATEGDFYTGELFF
.	TRBV20-1	many	TRBJ2-7	TGCAGTGCCAGTCTCGGGGGCAAGCGGTGCGTGTACGAGCAGTACTTC	CSASLGGKRCVYEQYF
TRBD2	TRBV28	many	TRBJ2-1	TGTGCCAGCAGCCTACTAGCGGGAGAAGCTAATGAGCAGTTCTTC	CASSLLAGEANEQFF
.	TRBV20-1	once	TRBJ1-1	TGCAGTGCTAGAGATGGGCGGAGTGAAGCTTTCTTT	CSARDGRSEAFF
.	TRBV3-1	many	TRBJ1-3	TGTGCCAGCAGCGAAACGGACGCCGTCAACTTATATTTT	CASSETDAVNLYF
.	TRBV7-9	many	TRBJ2-1	TGTGCCAGCAGAAGGGGGGCCCACAATGAGCAGTTCTTC	CASRRGAHNEQFF
TRBD1	TRBV28	many	TRBJ1-1	TGTGCCAGCAGCTCCGGACAGGGGAGGAGGAACACTGAAGCTTTCTTT	CASSSGQGRRNTEAFF
TRBD1	TRBV12-3/TRBV12-4	many	TRBJ2-7	TGTGCCAGCAGCCTCACCAGGACAGGGATCTCCTACGAGCAGTACTTC	CASSLTRTGISYEQYF
TRBD2	TRBV5-1	many	TRBJ2-3	TGCGCCAGCAGCTTGGCCGTAGCGGGAGGTACGAGCACAGATACGCAGTATTTT	CASSLAVAGGTSTDTQYF
TRBD1	TRBV20-1	many	TRBJ2-3	TGCAGCTTCGAAGTCAGGGGGAGCACAGATACGCAGTATTTT	CSFEVRGSTDTQYF
.	TRBV27	.	TRBJ2-3	TGTGTCGGCAGTTTACGTAGCCTCGGCACAGATACGCAGTATTTT	CVGSLRSLGTDTQYF
.	TRBV7-2	many	TRBJ2-7	TGTGCCAGCAGCCGCGACCAGGTCCGCTACGAGCAGTACTTC	CASSRDQVRYEQYF
.	TRBV9	.	TRBJ1-1	TGTGCCAGCAGCGTAGGGGTGGGGGTGAGTGAAGCTTTCTTT	CASSVGVGVSEAFF
.	TRBV2	many	TRBJ2-1	TGTGCCAGCAGTGATGCGGCGGGAACGGTAGAGTTCAATGAGCAGTTCTTC	CASSDAAGTVEFNEQFF
.	TRBV12-3/TRBV12-4	.	TRBJ2-1	TGTGCCAGCAGTCCTCCCAACTCCTACAATGAGCAGTTCTTC	CASSPPNSYNEQFF
TRBD2	TRBV3-1	many	TRBJ2-2	TGTGCCAGCAGCCAAGGATCGGGGGGTGCCGGGGAGCTGTTTTTT	CASSQGSGGAGELFF
TRBD2	TRBV2	many	TRBJ2-3	TGTGCCAGCAGCGGCGGGAGGGGAGGGCCAGATACGCAGTATTTT	CASSGGRGGPDTQYF
.	TRBV2	many	TRBJ1-4	TGTGCCAGCGCCGATAACCAGCCTAATGAAAAACTGTTTTTT	CASADNQPNEKLFF
TRBD1	TRBV19	many	TRBJ1-1	TGTGCCAGTAGTATACGGTACAGGGGAGGGGAAGCAGCTTTCTTT	CASSIRYRGGEAAFF
.	TRBV6-1	many	TRBJ1-2	TGTGCCAGCAACGACAGGCTCTATGGCTACACCTTC	CASNDRLYGYTF
.	TRBV5-1	many	TRBJ1-1	TGCGCCAGCAGCTTGGCTATGGATACTGAAGCTTTCTTT	CASSLAMDTEAFF
TRBD1	TRBV7-9	many	TRBJ2-2	TGTGCCAGCAGATCAGGGGGCACGAACACCGGGGAGCTGTTTTTT	CASRSGGTNTGELFF
.	TRBV5-1	many	TRBJ1-1	TGCGCCAGCAGGCCCCAGGCCCCGAACACTGAAGCTTTCTTT	CASRPQAPNTEAFF
TRBD1	TRBV28	many	TRBJ1-6	TGTGCCAGCAGTCCCGGGACAGGGAGTCAGACCCTCCACTTT	CASSPGTGSQTLHF
TRBD2	TRBV28	many	TRBJ2-5	TGTGCCAGCAGAGGCGAGGGACTAGCGGGAGGAGAGACCCAGTACTTC	CASRGEGLAGGETQYF
.	TRBV20-1	.	TRBJ1-1	TGCAGTGCCTCATTGCCGGACTACTACATGAACACTGAAGCTTTCTTT	CSASLPDYYMNTEAFF
.	TRBV27	many	TRBJ1-6	TGTGCCAGCAGTTTGGGGGGTTCACCCCTCCACTTT	CASSLGGSPLHF
TRBD2	TRBV20-1	.	TRBJ2-1	TGCAGTGCTAGGGGGGGACTAGCGGGAGAAGTGAATGAGCAGTTCTTC	CSARGGLAGEVNEQFF
TRBD2	TRBV7-7	.	TRBJ2-3	TGTGCTAGCAGCATGCAGGGACTAGAAGGAGATACGCAGTATTTT	CASSMQGLEGDTQYF
.	TRBV28	many	TRBJ2-2	TGTGCCAGCAGTTTGGAGACCGGGGAGCTGTTTTTT	CASSLETGELFF
TRBD1	TRBV25-1	many	TRBJ2-7	TGTGCCAGCAGTGAATTTCGACCGGGACAGCAAATCTACGAGCAGTACTTC	CASSEFRPGQQIYEQYF
TRBD2	TRBV12-3/TRBV12-4	many	TRBJ2-2	TGTGCCAGCCTGGGACTAGCGGGAGGGAGATACCGGGAGCTGTTTTTT	CASLGLAGGRYRELFF
.	TRBV5-1	many	TRBJ1-2	TGCGCCAGCAGATCCGATGACGGAGCGAACTATGGCTACACCTTC	CASRSDDGANYGYTF
.	TRBV28	.	TRBJ2-4	TGTGCCAGCAGTTCTCCACAACCGGGACTAGCCAAAAACATTCAGTACTTC	CASSSPQPGLAKNIQYF
TRBD2	TRBV28	.	TRBJ2-1	TGTGCCAGCAGTTTATTGGGAGCGGGAAGGGACAATGAGCAGTTCTTC	CASSLLGAGRDNEQFF
TRBD1	TRBV5-6	many	TRBJ2-7	TGTGCCAGCAGCCCTAAAGGGGGCGACGAGCAGTACTTC	CASSPKGGDEQYF
TRBD2	TRBV3-1	many	TRBJ2-7	TGTGCCAGCAGCCTTACCGGGACTAGCGACTACGAGCAGTACTTC	CASSLTGTSDYEQYF
TRBD2	TRBV29-1	many	TRBJ2-1	TGCAGCGTTGAAGATGGACTAGCGGGTGAGCAGTTCTTC	CSVEDGLAGEQFF
TRBD2	TRBV7-8	many	TRBJ2-5	TGTGCCAGCAGCTCCTCGAGTAGCGGGCAAGAGACCCAGTACTTC	CASSSSSSGQETQYF
.	TRBV11-1	many	TRBJ2-7	TGTGCCAGCAGCCCCCTTCTAGTGGGAGGAAAAAGGGCCTACGAGCAGTACTTC	CASSPLLVGGKRAYEQYF
TRBD1	TRBV7-3	.	TRBJ2-7	TGTGCCAGCAGCCACGGGACAGGGCCCGTCTACGAGCAGTACTTC	CASSHGTGPVYEQYF
.	TRBV19	few	TRBJ1-2	TGTGCCAGTAGTTTTACATCAAGCCAAGGCTACACCTTC	CASSFTSSQGYTF
TRBD2	TRBV7-9	many	TRBJ2-3	TGTGCCAGCAGCCAACTCCCCTGGGATCAGCGGGGAATGCTTAGTACAGATACGCAGTATTTT	CASSQLPWDQRGMLSTDTQYF
TRBD1	TRBV7-8	many	TRBJ2-7	TGTGCCAGCAGCTCGGACAGGGGGTACGAGCAGTACTTC	CASSSDRGYEQYF
.	TRBV9	.	TRBJ2-3	TGTGCCAGCAGCATGGACAGAAGCACAGATACGCAGTATTTT	CASSMDRSTDTQYF
.	TRBV11-1	.	TRBJ2-2	TGTGCCAGCAGCTTAGGCAGGGAAACCTGGGACACCGGGGAGCTGTTTTTT	CASSLGRETWDTGELFF
.	TRBV6-2/TRBV6-3	many	TRBJ1-2	TGTGCCAGCAGGGGGGATGTCTATGGCTACACCTTC	CASRGDVYGYTF
.	TRBV9	.	TRBJ2-5	TGTGCCAGCAGCGCCTCGACTGAGAGGACCCAGTACTTC	CASSASTERTQYF
.	TRBV3-1	many	TRBJ1-1	TGTGCCAGCAGCAGACATCAGGGCTCTTATACTGAAGCTTTCTTT	CASSRHQGSYTEAFF
TRBD1	TRBV5-1	few	TRBJ1-2	TGCGCCAGCAGCTCGGGGGGACAGAACTATGGCTACACCTTC	CASSSGGQNYGYTF
.	TRBV28	few	TRBJ2-2	TGTGCCAGCAGTTTAGGAGCAGGGATACCCGGGGAGCTGTTTTTT	CASSLGAGIPGELFF
.	TRBV11-2	many	TRBJ2-1	TGTGCCAGCAGCTTAGGGGAAGGGGGAGTTGGGAATGAGCAGTTCTTC	CASSLGEGGVGNEQFF
TRBD2	TRBV11-2	many	TRBJ2-3	TGTGCCAGCAGCCGTAGAGGAGGCGGGGGAGATACGCAGTATTTT	CASSRRGGGGDTQYF
.	TRBV20-1	many	TRBJ2-1	TGCAGTGCTAGCCCCCAAGAGCATTGGCCTCCAATAGAGCAGTTCTTC	CSASPQEHWPPIEQFF